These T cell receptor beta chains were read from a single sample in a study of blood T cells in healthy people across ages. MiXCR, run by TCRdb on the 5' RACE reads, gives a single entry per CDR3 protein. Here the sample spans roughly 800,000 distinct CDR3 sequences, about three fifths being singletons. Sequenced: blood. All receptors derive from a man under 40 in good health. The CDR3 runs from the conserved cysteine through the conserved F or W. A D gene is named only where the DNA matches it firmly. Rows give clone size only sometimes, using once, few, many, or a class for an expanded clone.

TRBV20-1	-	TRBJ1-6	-	CSAPDTTYASPLHF	TGCAGTGCCCCGGACACGACTTATGCGTCACCCCTCCACTTT
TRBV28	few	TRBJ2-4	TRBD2	CASSFGLAENIQYF	TGTGCCAGCAGTTTCGGACTAGCGGAAAACATTCAGTACTTC
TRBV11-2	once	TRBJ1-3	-	CASSPRRNTIYF	TGTGCCAGCAGCCCCCGGAGAAACACCATATATTTT
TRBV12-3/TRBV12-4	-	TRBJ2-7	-	CASSLGQISEQYF	TGTGCCAGCAGCCTCGGACAGATTTCCGAGCAGTACTTC
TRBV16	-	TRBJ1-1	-	CASSYRGGSITEAFF	TGTGCCAGCAGCTACAGAGGGGGTTCAATAACTGAAGCTTTCTTT
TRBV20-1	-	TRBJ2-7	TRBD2	CSARDLKRELYEQYF	TGCAGTGCTAGAGATCTAAAGCGGGAGCTTTACGAGCAGTACTTC
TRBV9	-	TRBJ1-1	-	CASSPGPSPTTEAFF	TGTGCCAGCAGCCCGGGACCGTCTCCCACCACTGAAGCTTTCTTT
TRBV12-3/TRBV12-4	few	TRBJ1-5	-	CASSNTGASNQPQHF	TGTGCCAGCAGCAATACCGGGGCTAGCAATCAGCCCCAGCATTTT
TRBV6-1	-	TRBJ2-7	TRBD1	CASCDWPGTAYEQYF	TGTGCCAGCTGTGATTGGCCGGGGACAGCCTACGAGCAGTACTTC
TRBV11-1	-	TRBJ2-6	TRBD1	CATRWFPPRGGTGSGANVLTF	TGTGCCACTAGGTGGTTCCCCCCGCGAGGCGGGACAGGGTCTGGGGCCAACGTCCTGACTTTC
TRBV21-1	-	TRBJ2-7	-	CAGRYSNEQYF	TGTGCCGGCAGATACTCTAATGAGCAGTACTTC
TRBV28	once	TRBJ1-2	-	CASTDVDYFTLSGYTF	TGTGCCAGTACAGATGTGGATTATTTTACGCTCTCTGGCTACACCTTC
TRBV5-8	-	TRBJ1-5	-	CASSYRTGLEQPQHF	TGTGCCAGCAGCTATAGGACCGGGCTGGAACAGCCCCAGCATTTT
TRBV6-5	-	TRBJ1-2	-	CASSYTQLVEDGHTF	TGTGCCAGCAGTTATACACAACTTGTGGAAGATGGCCACACCTTC
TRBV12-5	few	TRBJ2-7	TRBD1	CASGLALFASDRGEQYF	TGTGCTAGTGGTTTGGCCCTATTCGCTTCGGACAGGGGCGAGCAGTACTTC
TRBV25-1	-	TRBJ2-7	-	CASRGLVGEDNYEQYF	TGTGCCAGCAGGGGGCTGGTGGGGGAGGACAACTACGAGCAGTACTTC
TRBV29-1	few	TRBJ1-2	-	CSVGGGPGNYGYTF	TGCAGCGTTGGGGGAGGGCCGGGGAACTATGGCTACACCTTC
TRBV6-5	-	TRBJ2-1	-	CASSYASSNEQFF	TGTGCCAGCAGTTACGCATCTAGCAATGAGCAGTTCTTC
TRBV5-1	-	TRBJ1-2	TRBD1	CASSLFTGVPYGYTF	TGCGCCAGCAGCTTGTTTACAGGGGTGCCCTATGGCTACACCTTC
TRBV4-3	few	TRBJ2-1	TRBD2	CASSQDGGGRNEQFF	TGCGCCAGCAGCCAAGATGGGGGAGGGAGGAATGAGCAGTTCTTC
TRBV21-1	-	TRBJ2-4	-	CASSKETEQYF	TGTGCCAGCAGCAAAGAGACAGAGCAGTACTTC
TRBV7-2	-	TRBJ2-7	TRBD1	CASSPPGTGGGYEQYF	TGTGCCAGCAGCCCTCCCGGGACAGGGGGTGGCTACGAGCAGTACTTC
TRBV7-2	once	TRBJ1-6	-	CASKPDWNSPLHF	TGTGCCAGCAAGCCGGACTGGAATTCACCCCTCCACTTT
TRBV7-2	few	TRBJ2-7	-	CASSPLASRPGIFLYF	TGTGCCAGCAGCCCCCTAGCCTCACGCCCGGGGATCTTTTTGTACTTC
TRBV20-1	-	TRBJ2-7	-	CSATGPAVTYEQYF	TGCAGTGCCACAGGTCCGGCGGTAACCTACGAGCAGTACTTC
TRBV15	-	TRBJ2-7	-	CATSRGYYGEQYF	TGTGCCACCAGCAGGGGTTATTACGGCGAGCAGTACTTC
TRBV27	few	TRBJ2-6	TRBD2	CASQLFSGVHSGANVLTF	TGTGCCAGCCAACTTTTTAGCGGGGTACACTCTGGGGCCAACGTCCTGACTTTC
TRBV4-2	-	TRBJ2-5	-	CASKPSNTQGRGETQYF	TGTGCCAGCAAACCAAGTAATACTCAGGGGCGCGGGGAGACCCAGTACTTC
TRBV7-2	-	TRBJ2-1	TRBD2	CASSLESHFGGRSGGEQFF	TGTGCCAGCAGCTTAGAAAGCCACTTTGGCGGGAGAAGTGGCGGTGAGCAGTTCTTC
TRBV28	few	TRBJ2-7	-	CASSFSYRSYEQYF	TGTGCCAGCAGTTTCTCCTACAGATCCTACGAGCAGTACTTC
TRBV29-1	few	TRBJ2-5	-	CSVEESETQYF	TGCAGCGTTGAAGAGAGCGAGACCCAGTACTTC
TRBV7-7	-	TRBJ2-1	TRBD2	CASSGGLAAYNEQFF	TGTGCCAGCAGCGGAGGACTAGCGGCCTACAATGAGCAGTTTTTC
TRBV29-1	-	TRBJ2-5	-	CSALRELSQETQYF	TGCAGCGCGCTAAGGGAACTTTCTCAAGAGACCCAGTACTTC
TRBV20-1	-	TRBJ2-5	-	CSARAADTDYQETQYF	TGCAGTGCTAGAGCGGCGGATACAGATTACCAAGAGACCCAGTACTTC
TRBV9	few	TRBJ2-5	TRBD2	CASSEPGGVGETQYF	TGTGCCAGCAGCGAACCCGGGGGGGTTGGAGAGACCCAGTACTTC
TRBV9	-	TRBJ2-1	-	CASSVGVVENEQFF	TGTGCCAGCAGCGTAGGTGTGGTCGAGAATGAGCAGTTCTTC
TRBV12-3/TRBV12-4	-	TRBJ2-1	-	CASSLKPLFTGRSYNEQFF	TGTGCCAGCAGTTTAAAGCCACTCTTTACAGGGAGATCCTACAATGAGCAGTTCTTC
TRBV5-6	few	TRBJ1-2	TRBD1	CASSWTGGGYGYTF	TGTGCCAGCAGCTGGACAGGGGGAGGATATGGCTACACCTTC
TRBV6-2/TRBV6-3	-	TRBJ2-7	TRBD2	CASSYSGVPLYEQYF	TGTGCCAGCAGTTACAGCGGGGTCCCTCTCTACGAGCAGTACTTC
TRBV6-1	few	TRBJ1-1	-	CTSSGGRGQNTEAFF	TGTACCAGCAGTGGGGGCCGGGGACAGAACACTGAAGCTTTCTTT
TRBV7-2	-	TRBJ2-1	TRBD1	CASSPGNMGTGLGVNEQFF	TGTGCCAGCAGCCCGGGAAATATGGGGACAGGGCTGGGGGTCAATGAGCAGTTCTTC
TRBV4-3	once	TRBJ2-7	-	CASSQDVAGTYEQYF	TGCGCCAGCAGCCAAGACGTTGCGGGAACCTACGAGCAGTACTTC
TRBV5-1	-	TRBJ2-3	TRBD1	CASSSGQGGDTQYF	TGCGCCAGCAGCTCGGGACAGGGGGGTGATACGCAGTATTTT
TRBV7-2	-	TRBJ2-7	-	CASSVGSGAEQYF	TGTGCCAGCAGCGTAGGTAGTGGGGCAGAGCAGTACTTC
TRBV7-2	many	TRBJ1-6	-	CASSWSSYNSPLHF	TGTGCCAGCAGCTGGAGCTCCTATAATTCACCCCTCCACTTT
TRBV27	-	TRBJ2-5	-	CASILEMETQYF	TGTGCCAGCATCCTGGAAATGGAGACCCAGTACTTC
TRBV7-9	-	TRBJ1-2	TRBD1	CASSPPGTGNGYTF	TGTGCCAGCAGCCCTCCCGGGACAGGGAATGGCTACACCTTC
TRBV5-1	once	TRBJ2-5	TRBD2	CASSSETSGSGGSETQYF	TGCGCCAGCAGCTCCGAGACTAGCGGGAGTGGGGGTTCAGAGACCCAGTACTTC
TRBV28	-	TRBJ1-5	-	CASSLWGNVGPSNQPQHF	TGTGCCAGCAGTTTATGGGGGAATGTGGGGCCTAGCAATCAGCCCCAGCATTTT
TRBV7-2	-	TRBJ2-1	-	CASSLGTGRGLANEQFF	TGTGCCAGCAGCTTAGGGACGGGGCGGGGATTAGCCAATGAGCAGTTCTTC
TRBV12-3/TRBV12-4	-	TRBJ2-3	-	CASSLPGGTQYF	TGTGCCAGCAGCCTCCCCGGAGGCACGCAGTATTTT
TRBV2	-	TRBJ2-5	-	CASSEGPSYNEQYF	TGTGCCAGCAGTGAAGGTCCGTCCTACAATGAGCAGTACTTC
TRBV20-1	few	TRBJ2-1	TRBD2	CSATLRPTSGSRSYNEQFF	TGCAGTGCTACGCTAAGACCAACTAGCGGGAGTCGCTCCTACAATGAGCAGTTCTTC